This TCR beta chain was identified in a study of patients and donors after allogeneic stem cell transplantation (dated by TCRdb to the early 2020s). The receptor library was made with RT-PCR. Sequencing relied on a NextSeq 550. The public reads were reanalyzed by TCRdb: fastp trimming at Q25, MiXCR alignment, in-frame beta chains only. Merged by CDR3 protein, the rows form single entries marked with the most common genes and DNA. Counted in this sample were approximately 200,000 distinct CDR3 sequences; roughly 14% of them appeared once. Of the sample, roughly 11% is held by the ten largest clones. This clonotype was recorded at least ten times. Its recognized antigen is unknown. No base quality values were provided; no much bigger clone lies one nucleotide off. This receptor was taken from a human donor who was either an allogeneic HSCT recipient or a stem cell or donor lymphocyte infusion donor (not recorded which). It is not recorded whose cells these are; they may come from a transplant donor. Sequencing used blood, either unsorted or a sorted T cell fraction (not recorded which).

In nucleotides, the sequence is TGTGCCACAGCCCCGGGACAGGGGGCATTAGAGCAGTACTTC. Translated, it gives CATAPGQGALEQYF. The V and J genes are TRBV19 and TRBJ2-7; TRBD1 lines up with 12 middle nucleotides. Trimming accounts for 10 bases at V and 7 bases at J, while the number of junction bases matched to no gene is 11. From a lookup of the germline V gene (reference sequence), CDR1 and CDR2 are LNHDA and SQIVND. The CDR3 contains 14 residues, cysteine and phenylalanine counted. This entry keeps only the CDR3 DNA: 42 bases, framed from base 1.